This note documents a single T cell receptor beta chain sequence. Its antigen remains unknown. This sample was included in a study of T cell responses to AZD1222 COVID-19 vaccine. Study-wide points: Receipt of two AZD1222 doses was followed by a rise in Spike-specific TCR breadth and depth. All repertoire sampling was performed exclusively after the peak T cell response.

The germline V gene has CDR1 MNHEY and CDR2 SMNVEV (reference sequence). J lost 3 bases, V lost 5 bases, and 7 bases had no gene match. The CDR3 consists of 14 residues. Some clones are missing from TCRdb's copy, which holds only in-frame ones; the method was immunoSEQ multiplex PCR. The sample contains over 45,000 clones, approximately 90% of which appear only once. The material was peripheral blood, obtained on day 0 of AZD1222 vaccination. The TCR comes from an adult in good health. The chain combines TRBV27 with TRBJ2-7; 7 positions agree with TRBD1. This CDR3 is CASSPRQGNYEQYF. DNA of the CDR3: TGTGCCAGCAGTCCACGACAGGGAAACTACGAGCAGTACTTC.